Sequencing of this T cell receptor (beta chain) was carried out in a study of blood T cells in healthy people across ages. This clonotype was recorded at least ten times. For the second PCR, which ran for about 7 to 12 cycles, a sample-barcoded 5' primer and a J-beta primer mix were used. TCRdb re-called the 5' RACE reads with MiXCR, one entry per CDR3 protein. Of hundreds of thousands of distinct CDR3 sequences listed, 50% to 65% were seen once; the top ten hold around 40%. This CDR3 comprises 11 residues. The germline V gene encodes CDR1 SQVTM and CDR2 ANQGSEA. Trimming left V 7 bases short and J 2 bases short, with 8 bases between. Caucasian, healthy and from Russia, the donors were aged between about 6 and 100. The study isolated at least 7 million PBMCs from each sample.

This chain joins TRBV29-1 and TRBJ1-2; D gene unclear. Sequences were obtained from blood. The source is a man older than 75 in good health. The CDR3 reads CSAEENYGYTF. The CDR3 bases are TGCAGCGCCGAGGAGAACTATGGCTACACCTTC.